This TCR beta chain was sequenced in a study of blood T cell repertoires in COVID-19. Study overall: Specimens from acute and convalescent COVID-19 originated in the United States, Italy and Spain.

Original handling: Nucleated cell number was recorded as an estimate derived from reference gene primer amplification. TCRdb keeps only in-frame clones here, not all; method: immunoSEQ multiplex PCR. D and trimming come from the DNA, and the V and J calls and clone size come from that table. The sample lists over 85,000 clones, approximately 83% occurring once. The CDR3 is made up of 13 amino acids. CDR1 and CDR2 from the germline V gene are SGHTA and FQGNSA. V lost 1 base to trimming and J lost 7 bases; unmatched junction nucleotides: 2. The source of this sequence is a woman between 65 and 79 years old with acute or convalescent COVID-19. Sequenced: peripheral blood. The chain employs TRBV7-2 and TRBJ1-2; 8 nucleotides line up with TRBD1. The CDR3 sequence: CASSLGTGIGYTF. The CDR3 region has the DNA TGTGCCAGCAGCTTAGGGACAGGGATTGGCTACACCTTC.